Below, one TCR beta chain is given with its context. The record originates from a study of blood T cell repertoires in COVID-19. Study-wide background: Sites in the United States, Italy and Spain provided acute and convalescent COVID-19 samples. Sources were T cells, B-cell-depleted T cells, or PBMCs; the material itself was cDNA or gDNA.

In the source study's methods: By means of reference gene primer amplification, nucleated cell counts were estimated. Sequencing was performed with immunoSEQ multiplex PCR; in TCRdb, only in-frame clones are kept and a portion is missing. That table is the source of V, J and clone size, and D and trimming were worked out from the DNA. The sample yields under 200,000 clones, roughly 90% seen once. Losses at the gene ends were 5 bases for V and 4 bases for J; bases not matched to a gene: 8. The CDR3 has 15 amino acids. Germline loops: CDR1 LNHDA, CDR2 SQIVND (reference sequence). The specimen was peripheral blood. The TCR comes from a man aged 45-60 years with acute or convalescent COVID-19. The chain uses TRBV19 and TRBJ2-3, with 8 positions matching TRBD1. The CDR3 sequence: CASSANRGIADTQYF. The CDR3 region has the DNA TGTGCCAGTAGTGCTAACAGGGGGATCGCAGATACGCAGTATTTT.